The rows below give T cell receptor beta chains drawn from one sample of a study of response to subunit inactivated influenza vaccine. TCRdb independently ran MiXCR on the RT-PCR reads; one entry per CDR3 protein. This sample yields a few hundred thousand distinct CDR3 sequences, of which about 20% are seen a single time; under 13% belongs to the top ten. Sequences were derived from PBMCs from blood, sampled less than 22 months after vaccination. All receptors derive from a man aged 50-75 years who received an inactivated influenza vaccine. The CDR3 runs from the conserved cysteine through the conserved F or W. A D gene is named only where the DNA matches it firmly. Clone size is stated in some rows and not others, as once, few, many or a class when expanded.

cdr3_nt: TGTGCCAGCAGGGGGGTTCTAGCGGGACAGCAGTTCTTC
cdr3_aa: CASRGVLAGQQFF
v_call: TRBV2
j_call: TRBJ2-1
d_call: TRBD2
clone_size: .

cdr3_nt: TGTGCCAGCAGTTTAAACCCCTACAATGAGCAGTTCTTC
cdr3_aa: CASSLNPYNEQFF
v_call: TRBV27
j_call: TRBJ2-1
d_call: .
clone_size: .

cdr3_nt: TGTGCCAGCAGCCCGGGACACCGAACTTATGGCTACACCTTC
cdr3_aa: CASSPGHRTYGYTF
v_call: TRBV3-1
j_call: TRBJ1-2
d_call: .
clone_size: few

cdr3_nt: TGCGCCAGCAGCCCGGGACAGGTTGGGGAGCAGTACTTC
cdr3_aa: CASSPGQVGEQYF
v_call: TRBV4-1
j_call: TRBJ2-7
d_call: TRBD1
clone_size: .

cdr3_nt: TGTGCCAGCACCCTTGGGAGGAGTCTAGCTGAAGCTTTCTTT
cdr3_aa: CASTLGRSLAEAFF
v_call: TRBV5-6
j_call: TRBJ1-1
d_call: .
clone_size: few

cdr3_nt: TGTGCCAGCAGCCTTAGCATAGGGAACACTGAAGCTTTCTTT
cdr3_aa: CASSLSIGNTEAFF
v_call: TRBV7-2
j_call: TRBJ1-1
d_call: .
clone_size: many

cdr3_nt: TGCAGTGCCCCCACAGCGGGAGTTACCTACGAGCAGTACTTC
cdr3_aa: CSAPTAGVTYEQYF
v_call: TRBV20-1
j_call: TRBJ2-7
d_call: TRBD2
clone_size: .

cdr3_nt: TGTGCCAGCACCCTGGGGCAGACAACTAATGAAAAACTGTTTTTT
cdr3_aa: CASTLGQTTNEKLFF
v_call: TRBV28
j_call: TRBJ1-4
d_call: .
clone_size: many

cdr3_nt: TGTGCCAGCAGTTCCGTCCCGGGACAGGGAAAGCAGTACTTC
cdr3_aa: CASSSVPGQGKQYF
v_call: TRBV6-5
j_call: TRBJ2-7
d_call: TRBD1
clone_size: few

cdr3_nt: TGTGCCAGCAGCTTATCGGCAGGGTCGAACAATGAGCAGTTCTTC
cdr3_aa: CASSLSAGSNNEQFF
v_call: TRBV7-9
j_call: TRBJ2-1
d_call: .
clone_size: few

cdr3_nt: TGTGCCACCAGTGATTTGAGGGGGGCTCGACAGCCCCAGCATTTT
cdr3_aa: CATSDLRGARQPQHF
v_call: TRBV24-1
j_call: TRBJ1-5
d_call: .
clone_size: .

cdr3_nt: TGCGCCAGCAGCCTGGACCCGACAGGGCCCAAAAACACTGAAGCTTTCTTT
cdr3_aa: CASSLDPTGPKNTEAFF
v_call: TRBV5-1
j_call: TRBJ1-1
d_call: TRBD1
clone_size: few

cdr3_nt: TGCGCCAGCAGCTTGAACGTAGGGTACAATGAGCAGTTCTTC
cdr3_aa: CASSLNVGYNEQFF
v_call: TRBV5-1
j_call: TRBJ2-1
d_call: .
clone_size: many

cdr3_nt: TGTGCCAGCCTTCCCCGGGGGGGCGCAGGAATTCAGCCCCAGCATTTT
cdr3_aa: CASLPRGGAGIQPQHF
v_call: TRBV19
j_call: TRBJ1-5
d_call: .
clone_size: .

cdr3_nt: TGTGCCTCGGGGGGGACAGATACGCAGTATTTT
cdr3_aa: CASGGTDTQYF
v_call: TRBV10-3
j_call: TRBJ2-3
d_call: TRBD2
clone_size: .

cdr3_nt: TGCAGTGCTTCTCGGGGTCACGGGGAGCTGTTTTTT
cdr3_aa: CSASRGHGELFF
v_call: TRBV20-1
j_call: TRBJ2-2
d_call: .
clone_size: few

cdr3_nt: TGTGCCACAGGGAGGAGCTCCTACGAGCAGTACTTC
cdr3_aa: CATGRSSYEQYF
v_call: TRBV7-9
j_call: TRBJ2-7
d_call: .
clone_size: few

cdr3_nt: TGCGCCAGCAGCTTGGGGCAGGCCAACTCCTACGAGCAGTACTTC
cdr3_aa: CASSLGQANSYEQYF
v_call: TRBV5-1
j_call: TRBJ2-7
d_call: .
clone_size: few

cdr3_nt: TGTGCCAGCATGCGAGGAGGAACCACAGATACGCAGTATTTT
cdr3_aa: CASMRGGTTDTQYF
v_call: TRBV6-1
j_call: TRBJ2-3
d_call: .
clone_size: .

cdr3_nt: TGTGCCAGCAGTTACACGTCCACCCGGGGGAGCACAACTAATGAAAAACTGTTTTTT
cdr3_aa: CASSYTSTRGSTTNEKLFF
v_call: TRBV6-2/TRBV6-3
j_call: TRBJ1-4
d_call: .
clone_size: .

cdr3_nt: TGCAGCGTTGAGGCAGGACGTGCTGGAAACACCATATATTTT
cdr3_aa: CSVEAGRAGNTIYF
v_call: TRBV29-1
j_call: TRBJ1-3
d_call: .
clone_size: few

cdr3_nt: TGTGCCAGCAGTTTATCGGGACAGGGAACCAATGAGCAGTTCTTC
cdr3_aa: CASSLSGQGTNEQFF
v_call: TRBV12-3/TRBV12-4
j_call: TRBJ2-1
d_call: TRBD1
clone_size: few

cdr3_nt: TGCGCCAGCAGCTTGCCAGAGGATACGCAGTATTTT
cdr3_aa: CASSLPEDTQYF
v_call: TRBV5-1
j_call: TRBJ2-3
d_call: .
clone_size: .

cdr3_nt: TGTGCCATCAGTTTTCAGTTGGCATCCTACGATCACTATGGCTACACCTTC
cdr3_aa: CAISFQLASYDHYGYTF
v_call: TRBV10-3
j_call: TRBJ1-2
d_call: .
clone_size: .

cdr3_nt: TGTGCCAGCAGACAAGGACAGCTCTTCGTCGAAGCTTTCTTT
cdr3_aa: CASRQGQLFVEAFF
v_call: TRBV28
j_call: TRBJ1-1
d_call: .
clone_size: few

cdr3_nt: TGTGCCAGCAGTTACGGGCCCTCTCCATACGAGCAGTACTTC
cdr3_aa: CASSYGPSPYEQYF
v_call: TRBV6-5
j_call: TRBJ2-7
d_call: .
clone_size: .

cdr3_nt: TGTGCCAGCAGAGGGGCTCCAACCATATATTTT
cdr3_aa: CASRGAPTIYF
v_call: TRBV12-3/TRBV12-4
j_call: TRBJ1-3
d_call: .
clone_size: .

cdr3_nt: TGTGCCAGCAGCTCACCGGGACTTAACACCGGGGAGCTGTTTTTT
cdr3_aa: CASSSPGLNTGELFF
v_call: TRBV7-6
j_call: TRBJ2-2
d_call: .
clone_size: .

cdr3_nt: TGTGCCATCAGTGATCCTGGGGGACGCACAGATACGCAGTATTTT
cdr3_aa: CAISDPGGRTDTQYF
v_call: TRBV10-3
j_call: TRBJ2-3
d_call: .
clone_size: .

cdr3_nt: TGTGCCAGCAGGGACTCGACAGGGCCTAATGAAAAACTGTTTTTT
cdr3_aa: CASRDSTGPNEKLFF
v_call: TRBV6-5
j_call: TRBJ1-4
d_call: TRBD1
clone_size: .

cdr3_nt: TGTGCCAGCAGTTACGATTCTAGCGGGGGGGCGGGTGAGCAGTACTTC
cdr3_aa: CASSYDSSGGAGEQYF
v_call: TRBV6-5
j_call: TRBJ2-7
d_call: TRBD2
clone_size: few

cdr3_nt: TGCGCCAGCAGCCAAGATCAGGGGGCCCGTTCACCCCTCCACTTT
cdr3_aa: CASSQDQGARSPLHF
v_call: TRBV4-1
j_call: TRBJ1-6
d_call: TRBD1
clone_size: .

cdr3_nt: TGTGCCAGCAGCCGCGGTGGCGGGGGACCATACACAGATACGCAGTATTTT
cdr3_aa: CASSRGGGGPYTDTQYF
v_call: TRBV12-3/TRBV12-4
j_call: TRBJ2-3
d_call: TRBD2
clone_size: few

cdr3_nt: TGTGCCAGCTCACCACCGCAGGGGTCTGCCAAAAACATTCAGTACTTC
cdr3_aa: CASSPPQGSAKNIQYF
v_call: TRBV18
j_call: TRBJ2-4
d_call: .
clone_size: once

cdr3_nt: TGTGCCAGCAGTCTCCGGACTAGCGGGAGGTTAAATGAGCAGTTCTTC
cdr3_aa: CASSLRTSGRLNEQFF
v_call: TRBV28
j_call: TRBJ2-1
d_call: TRBD2
clone_size: .

cdr3_nt: TGTGCCAGCAGCACCCCACAGGGGAACTATGGCTACACCTTC
cdr3_aa: CASSTPQGNYGYTF
v_call: TRBV7-2
j_call: TRBJ1-2
d_call: TRBD1
clone_size: many

cdr3_nt: TGTGCCAGCACGTTAGGGGGGGGAAGGGATAATTCACCCCTCCACTTT
cdr3_aa: CASTLGGGRDNSPLHF
v_call: TRBV7-9
j_call: TRBJ1-6
d_call: .
clone_size: few